This T cell receptor (beta chain) was identified during a study of CXCR3-negative and CXCR3-positive naive CD8 T cells. General study findings and limits: Naive subsets were similarly diverse, while memory CD8+ repertoires were much less diverse. When CXCR3-positive naive cells were set against CXCR3-negative naive cells, the former had more hydrophobic TRB CDR3s. Memory cells showed distinct TRBV-TRBJ patterns, while the two naive subsets matched.

The CDR3 is 17 amino acids. CDR1 is SQVTM, CDR2 ANQGSEA, per germline. Naive CD8+ T cells had a CD45RO-CCR7+CD27+CD95- phenotype. The libraries of TRB cDNA were constructed through 5' RACE using UMI labels. TCRdb reworked the 5' RACE reads into one entry per CDR3 protein, no DNA. The data show 55,000 to 65,000 distinct CDR3 sequences, and the top ten clones hold about 0.57%. As to this clonotype: Its antigen is not identified.

The V gene is TRBV29-1, the J gene TRBJ2-2; checking the TCRdb D call of TRBD2 is not possible without DNA. Specimen: naive CXCR3+ CD8+ T cells from blood. Subset meaning: CD45RO-CCR7+CD27+CD95- naive CD8+ T cells expressing CXCR3 (TNR3+). The TCR sequence derives from a human donor in good health. Some clones in this sample may be carry-over from other donors' samples. The CDR3 loop reads CSVARASGGARTGELFF.